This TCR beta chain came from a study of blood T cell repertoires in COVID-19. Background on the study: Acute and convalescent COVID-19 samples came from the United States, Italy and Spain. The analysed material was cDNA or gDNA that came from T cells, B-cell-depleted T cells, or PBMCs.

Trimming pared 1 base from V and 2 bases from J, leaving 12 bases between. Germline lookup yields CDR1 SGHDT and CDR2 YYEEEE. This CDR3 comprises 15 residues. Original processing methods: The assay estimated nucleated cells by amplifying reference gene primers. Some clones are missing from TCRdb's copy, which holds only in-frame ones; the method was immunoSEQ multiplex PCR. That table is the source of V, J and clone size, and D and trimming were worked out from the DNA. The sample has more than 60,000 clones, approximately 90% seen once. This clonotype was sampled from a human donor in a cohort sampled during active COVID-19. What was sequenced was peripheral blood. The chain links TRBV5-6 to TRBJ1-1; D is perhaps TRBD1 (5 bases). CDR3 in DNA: TGTGCCAGCAGCTTGTATGACAGTTTAAACACTGAAGCTTTCTTT. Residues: CASSLYDSLNTEAFF. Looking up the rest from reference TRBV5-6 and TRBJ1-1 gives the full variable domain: DAGVTQSPTHLIKTRGQQVTLRCSPKSGHDTVSWYQQALGQGPQFIFQYYEEEERQRGNFPDRFSGHQFPNYSSELNVNALLLGDSALYLCASSLYDSLNTEAFFGQGTRLTVV.